This paragraph covers one T cell receptor beta chain sequence. Its antigen is unknown. V shed 0 bases and J shed 4 bases, with 9 bases lying between them. The germline V gene has CDR1 KGHSH and CDR2 LQKENI. This CDR3 region has 14 residues. This record comes from a study of Graves' ophthalmopathy and Graves' hyperthyroidism. Active ophthalmopathy (CAS at least 3, NOSPECS at least 4), lasting under 3 months. Findings and limits, study-wide: Stable hyperthyroidism and ophthalmopathy were told apart by a 13-signature model, which achieved 85% to 90% sensitivity and nearly 84% specificity. A majority of expanded thyroid clonotypes exceeding 0.001 frequency were likewise present in blood. It was with roughly 71% sensitivity and roughly 75% specificity that the model predicted ophthalmopathy progression.

CDR3 regions of TCR beta were amplified from RNA transcripts. A first-round RT-PCR used HTBI primers, followed by a second-round multiplex PCR. TCRdb fed the multiplex PCR reads into MiXCR, producing one record per CDR3 protein. The table shows 200,000 to 250,000 distinct CDR3 sequences, with about a fifth occurring only once. Input material: peripheral blood. This chain links TRBV18 with TRBJ2-5, with a weak D call TRBD2 (5 bases). The receptor was derived from a woman between 45 and 60 years old with Graves' ophthalmopathy. The CDR3 bases are TGTGCCAGCTCACCACCTGAGGGAGTAGAGACCCAGTACTTC. It is translated as CASSPPEGVETQYF.